Following are 2 T cell receptor beta chains from one sample sequenced in a study of cytomegalovirus exposure and HLA in healthy donors. PCR employed 60 Vbeta and 13 Jbeta primers. Profiled with immunoSEQ multiplex PCR; TCRdb holds only in-frame clones, not every one. This table has about 190,000 clones, over 70% appearing once. The sequenced sample was PBMCs. These receptors were collected from a woman younger than 35 in good health and CMV-seronegative.

This chain joins TRBV28 and TRBJ1-6; 8 positions match TRBD1. The trim removed 6 bases at V and 7 bases at J, leaving 17 bases unmatched. This CDR3 has 18 residues. Germline-derived CDR1 and CDR2 are MDHEN and SYDVKM. CDR3 sequence: CASSQAGQDIFGNSPLHF. In nucleotides, the CDR3 is TGTGCCAGCAGCCAAGCGGGACAGGACATCTTCGGGAATTCACCCCTCCACTTT.

This chain connects TRBV6-5 to TRBJ1-2, with TRBD1 identical over 8 bases. V was clipped by 6 bases and J by 3 bases; unmatched bases: 6. This CDR3 has 14 residues. Germline lookup yields CDR1 MNHEY and CDR2 SVGAGI. CDR3 residues: CASSPGGVDYGYTF. The CDR3 region has the DNA TGTGCCAGCAGCCCAGGGGGCGTGGACTATGGCTACACCTTC.